This T cell receptor beta chain originates from a study of blood T cell repertoires in COVID-19. Study background: Specimens from acute and convalescent COVID-19 originated in the United States, Italy and Spain. The analysed material was cDNA or gDNA that came from T cells, B-cell-depleted T cells, or PBMCs.

Germline-derived CDR1 and CDR2 are SEHNR and FQNEAQ (reference sequence). CDR3 length equals 12 residues. Sequenced by immunoSEQ multiplex PCR; TCRdb stores in-frame clones only, minus some. The data hold about 160,000 clones, with approximately 90% observed a single time. The count of this clone is one. The junction does not match germline at one end; this may be a read error. Sequencing was carried out using peripheral blood. The rearrangement uses TRBV7-9 and TRBJ1-2; D gene unclear. The receptor was isolated from a man aged 18-30 years with acute or convalescent COVID-19. The CDR3 sequence is CASSSTSEGCTF. The CDR3 bases are TGTGCCAGCAGTTCGACGTCGGAGGGCTGCACCTTC. The variable domain in full, completed from reference TRBV7-9 and TRBJ1-2, reads DTGVSQNPRHKITKRGQNVTFRCDPISEHNRLYWYRQTLGQGPEFLTYFQNEAQLEKSRLLSDRFSAERPKGSFSTLEIQRTEQGDSAMYLCASSSTSEGCTFGSGTRLTVV.